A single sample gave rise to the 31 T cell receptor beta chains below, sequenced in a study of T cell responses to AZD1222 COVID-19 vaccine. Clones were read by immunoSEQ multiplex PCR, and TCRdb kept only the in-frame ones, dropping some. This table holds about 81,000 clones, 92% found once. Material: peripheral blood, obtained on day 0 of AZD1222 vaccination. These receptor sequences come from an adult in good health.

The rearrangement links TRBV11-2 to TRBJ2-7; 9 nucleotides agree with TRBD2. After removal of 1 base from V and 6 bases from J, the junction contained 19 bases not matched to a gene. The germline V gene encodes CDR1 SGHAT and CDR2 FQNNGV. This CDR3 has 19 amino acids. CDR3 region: CASSLGSGLASFPWGEQYF. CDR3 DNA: TGTGCCAGCAGCTTAGGGTCGGGACTAGCATCCTTTCCCTGGGGCGAGCAGTACTTC.

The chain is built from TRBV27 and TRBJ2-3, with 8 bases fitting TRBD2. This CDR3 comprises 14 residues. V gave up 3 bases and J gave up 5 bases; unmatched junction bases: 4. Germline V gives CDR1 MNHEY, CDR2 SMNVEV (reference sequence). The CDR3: CASSFTSGGDTQYF. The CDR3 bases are TGTGCCAGCAGTTTCACTAGCGGAGGAGATACGCAGTATTTT.

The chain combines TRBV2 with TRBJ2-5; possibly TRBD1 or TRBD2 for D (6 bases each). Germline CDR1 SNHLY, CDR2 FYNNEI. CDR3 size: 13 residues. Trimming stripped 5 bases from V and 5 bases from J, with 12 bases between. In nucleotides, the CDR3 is TGTGCCAGCAGTAGTCGAGGGGGGGAGACCCAGTACTTC. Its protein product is CASSSRGGETQYF.

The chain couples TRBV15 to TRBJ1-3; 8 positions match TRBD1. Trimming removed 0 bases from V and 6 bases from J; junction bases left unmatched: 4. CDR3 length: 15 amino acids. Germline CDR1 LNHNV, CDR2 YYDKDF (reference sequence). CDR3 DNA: TGTGCCACCAGCAGAGAGAGGGACAGGCAAAACACCATATATTTT. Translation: CATSRERDRQNTIYF.

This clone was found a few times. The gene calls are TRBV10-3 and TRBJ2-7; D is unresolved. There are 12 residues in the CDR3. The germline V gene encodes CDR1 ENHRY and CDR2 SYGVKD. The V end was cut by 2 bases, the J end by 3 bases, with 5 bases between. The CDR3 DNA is TGTGCCATCAGTGAGGGCCACTACGAGCAGTACTTC. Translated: CAISEGHYEQYF.

Here the CDR3 reads CASSPRWRTQETQYF. CDR3 nucleotide sequence: TGTGCCAGCTCACCACGTTGGAGGACCCAAGAGACCCAGTACTTC. J is TRBJ2-5 and V is TRBV18, with D possibly matching TRBD2 (5 bases). Germline V gene lookup returns CDR1 KGHSH and CDR2 LQKENI. Trimming left V 1 base short and J 1 base short, with 10 bases between. The CDR3 consists of 15 residues.

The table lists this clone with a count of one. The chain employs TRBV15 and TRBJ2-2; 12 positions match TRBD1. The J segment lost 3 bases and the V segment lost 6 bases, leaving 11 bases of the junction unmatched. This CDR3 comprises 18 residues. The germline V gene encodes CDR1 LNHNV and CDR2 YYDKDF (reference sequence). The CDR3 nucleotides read TGTGCCACCAGAACGTCCGGGACAGGGGGCAGGGACACCGGGGAGCTGTTTTTT. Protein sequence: CATRTSGTGGRDTGELFF. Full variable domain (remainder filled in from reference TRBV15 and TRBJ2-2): DAMVIQNPRYQVTQFGKPVTLSCSQTLNHNVMYWYQQKSSQAPKLLFHYYDKDFNNEADTPDNFQSRRPNTSFCFLDIRSPGLGDTAMYLCATRTSGTGGRDTGELFFGEGSRLTVL.

The CDR3 region has the DNA TGTGCCAGCAGCACCCGGGGCATGAACACTGAAGCTTTCTTT. This codes for CASSTRGMNTEAFF. The chain joins TRBV16 to TRBJ1-1; a possible D gene is TRBD1 (5 bases). CDR3 size: 14 residues. Trimming took off 5 bases at V and 0 bases at J, with 10 bases between the two ends. Germline values: CDR1 KGHSY, CDR2 FQNENV.

CDR3 DNA: TGTGCCAGCTCATTACAGGACGACTATGGCTACACCTTC. Protein sequence: CASSLQDDYGYTF. The gene calls are TRBV18 and TRBJ1-2, with TRBD1 as a possible D gene (5 bases). V was trimmed by 5 bases and J by 3 bases, leaving 10 bases between them. This CDR3 is 13 amino acids long. The V gene's germline CDR1 is KGHSH and CDR2 LQKENI.

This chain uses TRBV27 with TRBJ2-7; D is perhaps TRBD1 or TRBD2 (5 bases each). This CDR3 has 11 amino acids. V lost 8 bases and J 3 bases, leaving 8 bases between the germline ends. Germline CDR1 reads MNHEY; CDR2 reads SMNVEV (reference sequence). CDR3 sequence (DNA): TGTGCCAGCGGGACCGACTACGAGCAGTACTTC. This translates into CASGTDYEQYF.

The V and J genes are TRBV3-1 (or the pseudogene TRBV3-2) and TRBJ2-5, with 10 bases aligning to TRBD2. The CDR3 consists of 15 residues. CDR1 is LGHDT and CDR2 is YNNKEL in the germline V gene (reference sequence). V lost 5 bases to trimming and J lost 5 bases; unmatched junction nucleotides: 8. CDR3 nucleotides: TGTGCCAGCAGCACTACTAGCGGGAAACGGGAGACCCAGTACTTC. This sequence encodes CASSTTSGKRETQYF.

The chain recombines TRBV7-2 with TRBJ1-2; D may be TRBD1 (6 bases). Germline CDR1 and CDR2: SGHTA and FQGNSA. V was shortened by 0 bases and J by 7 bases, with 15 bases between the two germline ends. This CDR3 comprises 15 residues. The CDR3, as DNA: TGTGCCAGCAGCTTAGCGACGGGGGGCATAGGTGGCTACACCTTC. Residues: CASSLATGGIGGYTF. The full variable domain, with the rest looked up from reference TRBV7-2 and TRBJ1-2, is GAGVSQSPSNKVTEKGKDVELRCDPISGHTALYWYRQSLGQGLEFLIYFQGNSAPDKSGLPSDRFSAERTGGSVSTLTIQRTQQEDSAVYLCASSLATGGIGGYTFGSGTRLTVV.

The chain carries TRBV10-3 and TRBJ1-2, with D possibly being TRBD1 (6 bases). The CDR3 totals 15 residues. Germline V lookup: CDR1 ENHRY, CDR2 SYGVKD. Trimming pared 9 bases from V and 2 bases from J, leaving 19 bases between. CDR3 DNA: TGTGCCATACAGACCGGGGGCAGATTCAACTATGGCTACACCTTC. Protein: CAIQTGGRFNYGYTF.

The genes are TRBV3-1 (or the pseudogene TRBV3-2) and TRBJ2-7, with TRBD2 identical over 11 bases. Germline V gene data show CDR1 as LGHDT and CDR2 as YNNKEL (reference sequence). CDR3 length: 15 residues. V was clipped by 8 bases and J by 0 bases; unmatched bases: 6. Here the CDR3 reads CASGPTSGISYEQYF. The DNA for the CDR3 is TGTGCCAGCGGTCCGACTAGCGGGATCTCCTACGAGCAGTACTTC.

The CDR3 DNA follows: TGTGCCAGCAGCAAGACAGGAGTGACTGAAGCTTTCTTT. Amino acid sequence: CASSKTGVTEAFF. This rearrangement joins TRBV7-6 to TRBJ1-1; a weak D match, TRBD1 (6 bases). V lost 5 bases and J lost 5, with 12 bases in between. Germline V gene data show CDR1 as SGHVS and CDR2 as FNYEAQ. The length of the CDR3 is 13 residues.

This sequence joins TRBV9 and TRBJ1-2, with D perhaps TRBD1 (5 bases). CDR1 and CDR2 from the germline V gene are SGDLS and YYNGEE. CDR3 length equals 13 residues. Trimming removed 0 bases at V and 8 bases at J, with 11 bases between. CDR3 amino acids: CASSVGGGRGYTF. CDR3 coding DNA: TGTGCCAGCAGCGTAGGTGGGGGAAGGGGCTACACCTTC. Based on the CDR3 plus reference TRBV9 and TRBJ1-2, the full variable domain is DSGVTQTPKHLITATGQRVTLRCSPRSGDLSVYWYQQSLDQGLQFLIQYYNGEERAKGNILERFSAQQFPDLHSELNLSSLELGDSALYFCASSVGGGRGYTFGSGTRLTVV.

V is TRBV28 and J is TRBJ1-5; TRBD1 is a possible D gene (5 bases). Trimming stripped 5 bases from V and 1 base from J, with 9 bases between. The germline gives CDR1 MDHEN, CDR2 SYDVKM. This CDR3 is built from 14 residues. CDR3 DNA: TGTGCCAGCAGTGTTGGACAAAGCAATCAGCCCCAGCATTTT. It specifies CASSVGQSNQPQHF.

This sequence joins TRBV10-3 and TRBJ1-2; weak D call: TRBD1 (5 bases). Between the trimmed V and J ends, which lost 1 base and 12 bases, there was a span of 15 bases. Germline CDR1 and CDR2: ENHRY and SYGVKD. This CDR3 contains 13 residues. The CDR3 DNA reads TGTGCCATCAGTGAGTTGGCAGGGCAAGGAAACACCTTC. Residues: CAISELAGQGNTF.

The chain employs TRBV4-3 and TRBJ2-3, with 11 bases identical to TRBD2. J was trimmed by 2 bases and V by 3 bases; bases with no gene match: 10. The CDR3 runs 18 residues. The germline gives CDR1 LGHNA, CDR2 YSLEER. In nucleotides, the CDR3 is TGCGCCAGCAGCCAGGGCACTAGCGGGAGTCTCCCCACAGATACGCAGTATTTT. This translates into CASSQGTSGSLPTDTQYF.

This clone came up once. The CDR3 region has the DNA TGTGCCAGCAGCCCCGGACAGGGAAATGGCTACACCTTC. Translation: CASSPGQGNGYTF. The chain employs TRBV6-2 or TRBV6-3 and TRBJ1-2, with TRBD1 matching 8 bases. This CDR3 has 13 amino acids. With 6 bases clipped from V and 6 bases from J, the junction kept 6 bases outside the gene matches. Germline lookup yields CDR1 MNHEY and CDR2 SVGEGT.

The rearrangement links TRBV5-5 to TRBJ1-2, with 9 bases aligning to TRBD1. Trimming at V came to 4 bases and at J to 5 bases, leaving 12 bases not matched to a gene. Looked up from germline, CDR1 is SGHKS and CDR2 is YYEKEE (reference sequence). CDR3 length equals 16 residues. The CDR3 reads CASSPAPGTGSYGYTF. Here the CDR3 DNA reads TGTGCCAGCAGCCCTGCCCCCGGGACAGGGTCGTATGGCTACACCTTC. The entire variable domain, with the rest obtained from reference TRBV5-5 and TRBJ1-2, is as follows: DAGVTQSPTHLIKTRGQQVTLRCSPISGHKSVSWYQQVLGQGPQFIFQYYEKEERGRGNFPDRFSARQFPNYSSELNVNALLLGDSALYLCASSPAPGTGSYGYTFGSGTRLTVV.

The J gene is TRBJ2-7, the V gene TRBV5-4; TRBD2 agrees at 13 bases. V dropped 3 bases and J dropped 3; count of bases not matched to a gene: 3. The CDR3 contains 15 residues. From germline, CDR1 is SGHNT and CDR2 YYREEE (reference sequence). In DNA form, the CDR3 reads TGTGCCAGCAGCTGGGGACTAGCGGGAAACTACGAGCAGTACTTC. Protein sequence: CASSWGLAGNYEQYF. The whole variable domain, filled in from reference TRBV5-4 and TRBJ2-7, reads ETGVTQSPTHLIKTRGQQVTLRCSSQSGHNTVSWYQQALGQGPQFIFQYYREEENGRGNFPPRFSGLQFPNYSSELNVNALELDDSALYLCASSWGLAGNYEQYFGPGTRLTVT.

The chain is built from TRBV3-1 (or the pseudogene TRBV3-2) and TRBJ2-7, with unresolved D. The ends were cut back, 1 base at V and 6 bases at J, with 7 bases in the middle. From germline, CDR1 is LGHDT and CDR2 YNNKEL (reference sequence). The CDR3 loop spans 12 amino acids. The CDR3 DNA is TGTGCCAGCAGCCAAGTTTATGGCGAGCAGTACTTC. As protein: CASSQVYGEQYF.

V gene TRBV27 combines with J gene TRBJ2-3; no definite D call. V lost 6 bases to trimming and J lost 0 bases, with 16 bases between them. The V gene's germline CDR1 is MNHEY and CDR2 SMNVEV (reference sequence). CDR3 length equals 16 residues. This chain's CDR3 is CASSRFRPLSTDTQYF. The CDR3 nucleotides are TGTGCCAGCAGCCGATTTCGTCCTTTAAGCACAGATACGCAGTATTTT.

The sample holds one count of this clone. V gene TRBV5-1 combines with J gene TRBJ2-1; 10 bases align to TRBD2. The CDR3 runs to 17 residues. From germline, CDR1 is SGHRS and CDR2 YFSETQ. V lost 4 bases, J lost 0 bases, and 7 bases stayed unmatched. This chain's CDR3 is CASSLRTSGYSYNEQFF. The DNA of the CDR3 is TGCGCCAGCAGCCTACGGACTAGCGGATACTCCTACAATGAGCAGTTCTTC.

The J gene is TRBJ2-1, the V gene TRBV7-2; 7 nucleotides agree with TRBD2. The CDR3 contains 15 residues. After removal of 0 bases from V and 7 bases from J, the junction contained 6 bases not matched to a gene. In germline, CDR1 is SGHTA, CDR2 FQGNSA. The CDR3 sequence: CASSLAAGVGNEQFF. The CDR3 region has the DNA TGTGCCAGCAGCTTAGCCGCGGGAGTGGGAAATGAGCAGTTCTTC.

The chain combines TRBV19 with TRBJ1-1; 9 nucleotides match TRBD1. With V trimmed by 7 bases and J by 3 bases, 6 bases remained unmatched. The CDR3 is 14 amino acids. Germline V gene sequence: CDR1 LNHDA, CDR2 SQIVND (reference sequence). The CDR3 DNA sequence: TGTGCCAGTACCCCGGGACAGGGCTACACTGAAGCTTTCTTT. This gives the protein CASTPGQGYTEAFF. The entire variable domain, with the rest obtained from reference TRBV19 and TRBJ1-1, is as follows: DGGITQSPKYLFRKEGQNVTLSCEQNLNHDAMYWYRQDPGQGLRLIYYSQIVNDFQKGDIAEGYSVSREKKESFPLTVTSAQKNPTAFYLCASTPGQGYTEAFFGQGTRLTVV.

The CDR3 here is CASSGWTNEQGSTDTQYF. DNA of the CDR3: TGTGCCAGCAGTGGATGGACTAATGAACAGGGGAGCACAGATACGCAGTATTTT. The chain recombines TRBV25-1 with TRBJ2-3, with D tentatively TRBD1 (7 bases). The CDR3 is made up of 18 amino acids. Deletions cut 4 bases from V and 0 bases from J, with 20 bases between. CDR1 is MGHDK and CDR2 is SYGVNS in the germline V gene.

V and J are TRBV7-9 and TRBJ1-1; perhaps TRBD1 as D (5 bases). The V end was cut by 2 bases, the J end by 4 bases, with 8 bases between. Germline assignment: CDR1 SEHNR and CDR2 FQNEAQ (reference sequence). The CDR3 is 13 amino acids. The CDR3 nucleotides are TGTGCCAGCAGCTTACAGGGTGGCACTGAAGCTTTCTTT. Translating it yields CASSLQGGTEAFF.

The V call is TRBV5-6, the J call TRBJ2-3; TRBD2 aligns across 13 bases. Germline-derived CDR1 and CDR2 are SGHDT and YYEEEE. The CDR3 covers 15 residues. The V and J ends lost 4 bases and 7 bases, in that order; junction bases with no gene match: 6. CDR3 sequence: CASSITSGRAHTQYF. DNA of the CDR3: TGTGCCAGCAGCATAACTAGCGGGAGGGCCCATACGCAGTATTTT. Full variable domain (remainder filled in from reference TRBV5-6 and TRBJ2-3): DAGVTQSPTHLIKTRGQQVTLRCSPKSGHDTVSWYQQALGQGPQFIFQYYEEEERQRGNFPDRFSGHQFPNYSSELNVNALLLGDSALYLCASSITSGRAHTQYFGPGTRLTVL.

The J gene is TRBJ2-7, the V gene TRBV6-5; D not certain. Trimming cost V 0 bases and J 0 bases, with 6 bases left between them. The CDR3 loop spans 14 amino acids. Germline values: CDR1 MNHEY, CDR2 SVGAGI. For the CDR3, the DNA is TGTGCCAGCAGTTACTCGTTCACCTCCTACGAGCAGTACTTC. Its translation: CASSYSFTSYEQYF.